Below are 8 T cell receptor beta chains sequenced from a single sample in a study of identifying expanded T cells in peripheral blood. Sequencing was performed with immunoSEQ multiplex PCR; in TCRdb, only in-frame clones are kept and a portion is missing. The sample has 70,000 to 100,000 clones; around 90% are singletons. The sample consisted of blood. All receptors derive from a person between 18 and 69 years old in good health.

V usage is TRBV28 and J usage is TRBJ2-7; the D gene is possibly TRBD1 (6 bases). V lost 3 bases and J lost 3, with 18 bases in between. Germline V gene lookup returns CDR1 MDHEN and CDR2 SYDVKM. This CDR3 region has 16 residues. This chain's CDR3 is CASSFRAGEQYYEQYF. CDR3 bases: TGTGCCAGCAGTTTTAGGGCAGGGGAGCAATACTACGAGCAGTACTTC.

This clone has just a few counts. The CDR3 spells CAWTGSYNSPLHF. In nucleotides, the CDR3 is TGTGCCTGGACAGGGTCCTATAATTCACCCCTCCACTTT. The chain links TRBV30 to TRBJ1-6, with D maybe TRBD1 (5 bases). The CDR3 runs to 13 residues. Germline V CDR1 and CDR2: GTSNPN, SVGIG (reference sequence). The V gene lost 4 bases and the J gene lost 1 base, with 5 bases spanning the gap.

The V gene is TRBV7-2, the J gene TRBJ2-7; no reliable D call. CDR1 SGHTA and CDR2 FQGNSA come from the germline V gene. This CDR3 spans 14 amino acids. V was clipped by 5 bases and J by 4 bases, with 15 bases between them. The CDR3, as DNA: TGTGCCAGCAGCCCGGAGAGTTGGTATTACGAGCAGTACTTC. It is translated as CASSPESWYYEQYF.

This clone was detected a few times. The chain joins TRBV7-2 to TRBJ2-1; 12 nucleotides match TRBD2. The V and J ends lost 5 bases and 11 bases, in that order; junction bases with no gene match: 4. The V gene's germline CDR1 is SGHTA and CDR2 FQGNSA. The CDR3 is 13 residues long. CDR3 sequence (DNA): TGTGCCAGCAGCCGGACTAGCGGGGAGAAGCAGTTCTTC. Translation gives CASSRTSGEKQFF.

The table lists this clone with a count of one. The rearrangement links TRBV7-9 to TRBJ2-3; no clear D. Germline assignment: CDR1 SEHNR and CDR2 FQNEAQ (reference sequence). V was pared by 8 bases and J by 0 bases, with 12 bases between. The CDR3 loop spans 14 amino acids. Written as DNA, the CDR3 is TGTGCCAGCCAGAAGCGCGCCAGCACAGATACGCAGTATTTT. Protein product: CASQKRASTDTQYF. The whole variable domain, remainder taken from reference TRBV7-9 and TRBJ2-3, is DTGVSQNPRHKITKRGQNVTFRCDPISEHNRLYWYRQTLGQGPEFLTYFQNEAQLEKSRLLSDRFSAERPKGSFSTLEIQRTEQGDSAMYLCASQKRASTDTQYFGPGTRLTVL.

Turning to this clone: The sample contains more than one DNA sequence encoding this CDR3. The CDR3 DNA follows: TGCAGTGCTAGGGACCAAGAGACCCAGTACTTC. Residues: CSARDQETQYF. This chain links TRBV20-1 with TRBJ2-5; D is undetermined. The CDR3 length is 11 residues. V was shortened by 3 bases and J by 0 bases, with 2 bases between the two germline ends. Germline CDR1 is DFQATT and CDR2 is SNEGSKA (reference sequence).

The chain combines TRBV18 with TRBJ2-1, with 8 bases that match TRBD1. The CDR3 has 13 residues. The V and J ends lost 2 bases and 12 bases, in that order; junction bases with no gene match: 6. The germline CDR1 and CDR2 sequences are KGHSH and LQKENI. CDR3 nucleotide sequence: TGTGCCAGCTCACCATACTATGACAGGGGGCAGTTCTTC. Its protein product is CASSPYYDRGQFF.

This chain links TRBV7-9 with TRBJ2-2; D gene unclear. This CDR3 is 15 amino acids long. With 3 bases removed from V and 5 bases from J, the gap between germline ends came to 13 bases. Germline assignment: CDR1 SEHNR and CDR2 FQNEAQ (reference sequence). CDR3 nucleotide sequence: TGTGCCAGCAGCTTTGTCCGTTCAGTAACCGGGGAGCTGTTTTTT. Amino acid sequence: CASSFVRSVTGELFF.